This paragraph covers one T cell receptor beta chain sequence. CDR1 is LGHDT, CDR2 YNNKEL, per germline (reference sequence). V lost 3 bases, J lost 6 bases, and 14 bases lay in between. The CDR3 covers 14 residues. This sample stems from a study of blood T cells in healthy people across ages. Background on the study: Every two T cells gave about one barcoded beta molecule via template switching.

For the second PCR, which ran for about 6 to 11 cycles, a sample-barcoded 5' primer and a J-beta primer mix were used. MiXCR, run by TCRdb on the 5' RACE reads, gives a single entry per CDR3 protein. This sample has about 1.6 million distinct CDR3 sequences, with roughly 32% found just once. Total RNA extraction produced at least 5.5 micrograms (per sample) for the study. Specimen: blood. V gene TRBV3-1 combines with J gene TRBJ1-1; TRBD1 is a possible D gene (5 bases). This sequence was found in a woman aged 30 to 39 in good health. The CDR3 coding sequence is TGTGCCAGCAGCCACCCCGTCGGGGCCGCTGAAGCTTTCTTT. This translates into CASSHPVGAAEAFF.